Listed below are T cell receptor beta chains from one sample, sequenced in a study of control samples from healthy donors and cancer patients. Measured with immunoSEQ multiplex PCR; TCRdb has only the in-frame clones, and not every one. The data show approximately 51,000 clones, 80% seen once. The sequencing sample was made of blood. The source of these receptors is a man aged 65-85 years in good health. Each CDR3 is given with its conserved first and last residue. The order of the fields is clone size, D gene, J gene, V gene, CDR3 length, CDR3 protein, CDR3 DNA. A D gene is named only where the DNA matches it firmly. Rows give clone size only sometimes, using once, few, many, or a class for an expanded clone.

.	.	TRBJ1-6	TRBV10-3	18	CAISEVSQAVFYNSPLHF	TGTGCCATCAGTGAGGTTTCGCAGGCCGTCTTTTATAATTCACCCCTCCACTTT
.	TRBD2	TRBJ2-5	TRBV3-1/TRBV3-2	14	CASSPHGGEETQYF	TGTGCCAGCAGCCCTCACGGGGGGGAAGAGACCCAGTACTTC
.	.	TRBJ2-7	TRBV15	15	CATSRVRTATYEQYF	TGTGCCACCAGCAGAGTACGGACAGCAACCTACGAGCAGTACTTC
few	.	TRBJ1-3	TRBV4-2	17	CASSQEGVVYSGNTIYF	TGTGCCAGCAGCCAAGAGGGGGTAGTATACTCTGGAAACACCATATATTTT
.	.	TRBJ1-1	TRBV7-2	13	CASSPTGFTEAFF	TGTGCCAGCAGCCCTACGGGGTTTACTGAAGCTTTCTTT
.	.	TRBJ2-3	TRBV12-3/TRBV12-4	11	CASSLVDTQYF	TGTGCCAGCAGTTTGGTCGATACGCAGTATTTT
.	.	TRBJ2-5	TRBV11-3	13	CASSLWGEETQYF	TGTGCCAGCAGCTTGTGGGGGGAAGAGACCCAGTACTTC
.	.	TRBJ2-3	TRBV9	15	CASSVRAGSTDTQYF	TGTGCCAGCAGCGTAAGGGCAGGGAGCACAGATACGCAGTATTTT
few	.	TRBJ2-1	TRBV20-1	11	CSALSGPEQFF	TGCAGCGCCCTCTCGGGGCCGGAGCAGTTCTTC
.	TRBD2	TRBJ2-5	TRBV7-6	14	CASSRRGVKETQYF	TGTGCCAGCAGCCGGCGGGGGGTAAAAGAGACCCAGTACTTC
.	TRBD2	TRBJ2-7	TRBV11-2	15	CASSLGGTSAYEQYF	TGTGCCAGCAGCTTAGGGGGGACTAGCGCATACGAGCAGTACTTC
few	TRBD2	TRBJ2-1	TRBV11-3	16	CASSSRTSGSYNEQFF	TGTGCCAGCAGCTCCCGGACTAGCGGCTCCTACAATGAGCAGTTCTTC
.	TRBD1	TRBJ2-1	TRBV24-1	17	CATSDTTGTVGVEEQFF	TGTGCCACCAGTGATACAACCGGGACAGTGGGAGTGGAGGAGCAGTTCTTC
.	TRBD2	TRBJ2-1	TRBV18	15	CASSSSTSGDNEQFF	TGTGCCAGCTCATCCTCCACTAGCGGAGACAATGAGCAGTTCTTC
.	.	TRBJ1-1	TRBV7-3	13	CASSLIGRTEAFF	TGTGCCAGCAGCTTAATCGGACGCACTGAAGCTTTCTTT
.	TRBD2	TRBJ2-3	TRBV13	14	CASSRTSGAPPRDF	TGTGCCAGCAGCCGGACTAGCGGGGCCCCCCCCAGGGATTTT
.	.	TRBJ1-4	TRBV5-4	15	CASSPSGGANEKLFF	TGTGCCAGCAGCCCCAGCGGGGGTGCTAATGAAAAACTGTTTTTT
.	TRBD1	TRBJ1-2	TRBV28	12	CASSGQVYGYTF	TGTGCCAGCAGTGGACAGGTCTATGGCTACACCTTC
.	TRBD2	TRBJ2-1	TRBV3-1/TRBV3-2	15	CASSQSSGAENEQFF	TGTGCCAGCAGCCAAAGTAGCGGGGCGGAAAATGAGCAGTTCTTC
.	TRBD1	TRBJ2-7	TRBV6-5	13	CASSRDRGYEQYF	TGTGCCAGCAGTCGGGACAGAGGCTACGAGCAGTACTTC
few	.	TRBJ1-2	TRBV10-2	16	CASSDHSVDVRDGYTF	TGCGCCAGCAGTGACCACAGTGTAGATGTTCGGGATGGCTACACCTTC
.	.	TRBJ2-2	TRBV3-1/TRBV3-2	13	CASSQQGNGELFF	TGTGCCAGCAGCCAACAGGGGAACGGGGAGCTGTTTTTT
.	.	TRBJ1-6	TRBV5-1	15	CASSGYTGTGSPLHF	TGCGCCAGCAGCGGATATACAGGGACCGGTTCACCCCTCCACTTT
.	.	TRBJ2-3	TRBV6-5	13	CASSYRVTDTQYF	TGTGCCAGCAGTTACAGAGTCACAGATACGCAGTATTTT